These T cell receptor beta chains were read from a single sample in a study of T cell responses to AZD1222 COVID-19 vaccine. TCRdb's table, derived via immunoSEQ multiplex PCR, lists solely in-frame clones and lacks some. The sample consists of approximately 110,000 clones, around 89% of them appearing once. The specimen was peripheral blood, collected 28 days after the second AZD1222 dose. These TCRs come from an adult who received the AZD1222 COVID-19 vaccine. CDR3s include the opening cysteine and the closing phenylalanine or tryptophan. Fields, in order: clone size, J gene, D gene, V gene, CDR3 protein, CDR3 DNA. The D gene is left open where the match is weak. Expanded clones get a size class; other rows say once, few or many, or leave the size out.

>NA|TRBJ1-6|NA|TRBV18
CASSTGIRGGSSPLHF
TGTGCCAGCTCAACCGGTATCCGGGGGGGAAGTTCACCCCTCCACTTT
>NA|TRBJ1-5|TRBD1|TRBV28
CASSATGTGYQPQHF
TGTGCCAGCAGTGCCACCGGGACAGGGTATCAGCCCCAGCATTTT
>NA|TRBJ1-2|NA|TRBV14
CASSQSDSYGYTF
TGTGCCAGCAGCCAAAGCGACTCGTATGGCTACACCTTC
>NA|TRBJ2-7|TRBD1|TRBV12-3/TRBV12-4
CASSRDRLYEQYF
TGTGCCAGCAGTCGGGACAGACTCTACGAGCAGTACTTC
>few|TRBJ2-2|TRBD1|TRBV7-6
CASSLAGGFGELFF
TGTGCCAGCAGCTTGGCAGGGGGATTCGGGGAGCTGTTTTTT
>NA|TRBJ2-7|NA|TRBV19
CASSIGGHGTYEQYF
TGTGCCAGTAGTATCGGGGGGCACGGCACCTACGAGCAGTACTTC
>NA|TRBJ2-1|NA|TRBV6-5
CASSQTGTSDEQFF
TGTGCCAGCAGTCAAACCGGGACTTCCGATGAGCAGTTCTTC
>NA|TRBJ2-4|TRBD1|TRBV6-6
CASSRAQGARAKNIQYF
TGTGCCAGCAGTCGAGCACAGGGGGCGAGAGCCAAAAACATTCAGTACTTC
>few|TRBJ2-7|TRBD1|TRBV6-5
CASSLTTGTHYEQYF
TGTGCCAGCAGTCTTACGACAGGGACACACTACGAGCAGTACTTC
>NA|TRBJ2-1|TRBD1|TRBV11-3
CASSLEAGGYNEQFF
TGTGCCAGCAGCTTAGAGGCAGGGGGCTACAATGAGCAGTTCTTC
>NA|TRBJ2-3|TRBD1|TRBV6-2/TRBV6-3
CASSYGDRDLPTQYF
TGTGCCAGCAGTTATGGTGACAGGGACCTTCCGACGCAGTATTTT
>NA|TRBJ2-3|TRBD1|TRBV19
CASSRPRTGATDTQYF
TGTGCCAGTAGTCGTCCGCGGACAGGAGCCACAGATACGCAGTATTTT
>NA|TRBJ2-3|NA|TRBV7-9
CASSLRRGAFTDTQYF
TGTGCCAGCAGCCTCCGACGAGGGGCGTTCACAGATACGCAGTATTTT
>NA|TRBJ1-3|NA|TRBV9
CASSVENSGNTIYF
TGTGCCAGCAGCGTCGAGAACTCTGGAAACACCATATATTTT
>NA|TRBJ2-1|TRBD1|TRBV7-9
CASSQRDRYNEQFF
TGTGCCAGCAGCCAACGGGACAGATACAATGAGCAGTTCTTC
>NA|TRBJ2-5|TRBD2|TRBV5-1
CASSPSLAGQETQYF
TGCGCCAGCAGCCCATCACTAGCGGGCCAAGAGACCCAGTACTTC
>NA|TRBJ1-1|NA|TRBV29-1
CSVGEVTEAFF
TGCAGCGTTGGAGAAGTCACTGAAGCTTTCTTT
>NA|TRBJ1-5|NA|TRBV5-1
CASSLQGTPEQPQHF
TGCGCCAGCAGCCTCCAAGGGACACCGGAACAGCCCCAGCATTTT
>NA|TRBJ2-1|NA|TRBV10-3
CAISDPVNYNEQFF
TGTGCCATCAGTGACCCCGTCAACTACAATGAGCAGTTCTTC
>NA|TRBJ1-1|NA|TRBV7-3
CASSLSGDTEAFF
TGTGCCAGCAGCCTCTCCGGGGACACTGAAGCTTTCTTT
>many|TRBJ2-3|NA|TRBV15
CATSSTGIPTDTQYF
TGTGCCACCAGCAGCACAGGAATTCCCACAGATACGCAGTATTTT
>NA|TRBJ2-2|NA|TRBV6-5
CASSFHRTGELFF
TGTGCCAGCAGTTTCCACCGAACCGGGGAGCTGTTTTTT
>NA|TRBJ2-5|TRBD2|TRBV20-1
CSASSSGEETQYF
TGCAGTGCTAGTTCTAGCGGAGAAGAGACCCAGTACTTC
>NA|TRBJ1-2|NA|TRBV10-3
CATTESIYGYTF
TGTGCCACGACGGAATCGATTTATGGCTACACCTTC
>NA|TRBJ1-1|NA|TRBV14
CASSQDLLGNTEAFF
TGTGCCAGCAGCCAAGATCTATTGGGGAACACTGAAGCTTTCTTT
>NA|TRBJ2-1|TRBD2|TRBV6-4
CASSDSTGGGNEQFF
TGTGCCAGCAGTGACTCGACGGGGGGAGGCAATGAGCAGTTCTTC
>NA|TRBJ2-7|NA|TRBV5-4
CASSYELRGYEQYF
TGTGCCAGCAGCTATGAGTTAAGAGGCTACGAGCAGTACTTC
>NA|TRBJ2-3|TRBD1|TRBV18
CASSQQGATSTDTQYF
TGTGCCAGCTCTCAGCAGGGGGCTACGAGCACAGATACGCAGTATTTT
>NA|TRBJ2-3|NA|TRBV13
CASSLNGAFSDTQYF
TGTGCCAGCAGCTTAAACGGCGCCTTTAGTGATACGCAGTATTTT
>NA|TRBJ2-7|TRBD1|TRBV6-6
CASRGQGIYEQYF
TGTGCCAGCAGGGGACAGGGAATATACGAGCAGTACTTC
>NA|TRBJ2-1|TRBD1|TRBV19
CASGRQGTYNEQFF
TGTGCCAGTGGGAGACAGGGGACCTACAATGAGCAGTTCTTC
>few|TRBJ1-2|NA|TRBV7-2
CASSLAGAGTDYGYTF
TGTGCCAGCAGCTTAGCGGGGGCCGGGACGGACTATGGCTACACCTTC
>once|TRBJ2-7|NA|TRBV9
CASSVGTGAYEQYF
TGTGCCAGCAGCGTTGGGACGGGGGCCTACGAGCAGTACTTC
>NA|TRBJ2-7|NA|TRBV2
CASRTETLLEQYF
TGTGCCAGCAGGACAGAAACTCTTCTTGAGCAGTACTTC
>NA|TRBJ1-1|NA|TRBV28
CASRERGLNTEAFF
TGTGCCAGCAGGGAAAGGGGGTTGAACACTGAAGCTTTCTTT
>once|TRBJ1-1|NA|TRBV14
CASSQDWPGEGNTEAFF
TGTGCCAGCAGCCAAGATTGGCCGGGGGAAGGGAACACTGAAGCTTTCTTT
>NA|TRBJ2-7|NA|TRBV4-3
CASSQERHDYEQYF
TGCGCCAGCAGCCAAGAGCGTCACGACTACGAGCAGTACTTC
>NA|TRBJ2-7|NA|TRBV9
CASSTPNSYEQYF
TGTGCCAGCAGCACCCCAAACTCCTACGAGCAGTACTTC
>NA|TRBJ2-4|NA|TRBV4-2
CASGGGAKNIQYF
TGTGCCAGCGGAGGGGGCGCCAAAAACATTCAGTACTTC
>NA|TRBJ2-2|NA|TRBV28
CASSRTDRRPGELFF
TGTGCCAGCAGCAGAACCGACCGCCGCCCCGGGGAGCTGTTTTTT